The present TCR beta chain was sequenced within a study of graft-versus-host responses after intestinal transplantation. The V end lost 8 bases, the J end lost 2 bases, and 9 bases lay between the germline ends. Looked up from germline, CDR1 is MNHEY and CDR2 is SVGAGI. This CDR3 comprises 12 residues. In the case of this clone: Its antigen is unknown.

Clones were read by immunoSEQ multiplex PCR, and TCRdb kept only the in-frame ones, dropping some. The table includes about 97,000 clones, 80% to 95% detected once. The study, taken as a whole, reports: Recipient marrow harbored GvH clones, some of which surfaced first in ileum or blood. Graft-donor T cell macrochimerism in patients accompanied high graft-versus-host to host-versus-graft clonal ratios in allografts.

The source is a human patient who received an intestinal transplant, so some T cells may come from the graft donor. The chain couples TRBV6-5 to TRBJ1-2; D is unresolved. The sample here was PBMCs, taken 453 days after intestinal transplant. CDR3 amino acids: CASGQVNYGYTF. CDR3 nucleotides: TGTGCCAGCGGCCAGGTGAACTATGGCTACACCTTC.